The present T cell receptor (beta chain) was sequenced within a study of T cells in Graves' hyperthyroidism and ophthalmopathy. Trimming cost V 0 bases and J 1 base, with 10 bases left between them. Germline values: CDR1 SGDLS, CDR2 YYNGEE. CDR3 length equals 15 residues. RNA transcripts yielded amplified TCR beta CDR3 regions. In the first-round RT-PCR of the TCR CDR3, the HTBI primer set was used. TCRdb re-called the multiplex PCR reads through MiXCR, storing one row per CDR3 protein. The sample lists about 640,000 distinct CDR3 sequences; under 25% were seen once. The receptor was isolated from a man aged 30 to 39 with Graves' ophthalmopathy. J is TRBJ1-1 and V is TRBV9, with a possible D match to TRBD1 (5 bases). The sequenced sample consisted of blood. The CDR3 here is CASSVGTGRNTEAFF. Written as DNA, the CDR3 is TGTGCCAGCAGCGTAGGAACAGGAAGGAACACTGAAGCTTTCTTT. Combining the CDR3 with reference TRBV9 and TRBJ1-1 gives the whole variable domain DSGVTQTPKHLITATGQRVTLRCSPRSGDLSVYWYQQSLDQGLQFLIQYYNGEERAKGNILERFSAQQFPDLHSELNLSSLELGDSALYFCASSVGTGRNTEAFFGQGTRLTVV.